This entry describes one TCR beta chain. The record originates from a study of radiotherapy plus CTLA-4 blockade in lung cancer. This table comes from immunoSEQ multiplex PCR, and its TCRdb copy is limited to in-frame clones, with some not included. In the table there are some 77,000 clones, roughly 86% of which are singletons. V lost 6 bases to trimming and J lost 5 bases; unmatched junction nucleotides: 4. The CDR3 is 13 amino acids. Germline lookup yields CDR1 MDHEN and CDR2 SYDVKM. The chain recombines TRBV28 with TRBJ2-5, with 9 bases lining up with TRBD2. The source of this sequence is a human donor with non-small cell lung cancer who had a partial response to radiotherapy plus ipilimumab. The starting material was peripheral blood, obtained from a patient treated with radiotherapy plus ipilimumab. The CDR3 loop reads CASRTAGGETQYF. The CDR3 DNA is TGTGCCAGCAGGACGGCGGGAGGGGAGACCCAGTACTTC.